The 18 T cell receptor beta chains reported below all come from one sample, sequenced in a study of T cells in women clearing cervical HPV infection. Repertoires were generated with immunoSEQ multiplex PCR, while TCRdb's copy carries only in-frame clones and drops some. The listing contains around 23,000 clones. The sequenced sample was blood buffy coat. The origin of the receptors is a woman between 18 and 75 years old with a cervical HPV16 infection that either progressed to CIN3+ or cleared (not recorded which).

Comments on this clone: At one end the junction does not follow the germline gene, possibly because of a read error. CDR3 loop: CASSRSLPDRGDGELFF. CDR3 DNA, as far as it was read: TGCGCCAGCAGCCGATCCCTCCCAGACAGGGGGGACGGGGAG. J is TRBJ2-2 and V is TRBV4-2; TRBD1 matches at 9 bases. The read terminates 3 residues ahead of where the CDR3 ends, so the germline J gene completes it. CDR1 and CDR2 (germline): LGHNA, YNFKEQ. This CDR3 has 17 amino acids.

On this clone: The observed sequence ends 3 residues before the CDR3 terminus, with the missing tail filled in from the germline J gene. The chain employs TRBV20-1 and TRBJ2-5; 8 bases match TRBD2. J lost 2 bases, V lost 0 bases, and 8 bases had no gene match. The CDR3 totals 16 residues. CDR1 and CDR2 from the germline V gene are DFQATT and SNEGSKA (reference sequence). The CDR3 region is CSARDPGLGVQETQYF. The sequenced CDR3 bases are TGCAGTGCTAGAGACCCGGGACTAGGGGTACAAGAGACC.

Note on this clone: A junction boundary mismatches the germline segment, possibly from a read error. The CDR3 bases that were read are TGTGCTAGCACCGAAACACAGGGGAGTTACTACAATGAG. Protein: CASTETQGSYYNE. The entire CDR3 protein is CASTETQGSYYNEQFF. The chain uses TRBV7-7 and TRBJ2-1; 7 bases fit TRBD1. Read data end 3 residues before the CDR3 end; the end is taken from the germline J gene. Germline V gene sequence: CDR1 SSHAT, CDR2 FNYEAQ (reference sequence). This CDR3 comprises 16 residues.

As concerns this clone: The observed sequence ends 3 residues before the CDR3 terminus, with the missing tail filled in from the germline J gene. This chain links TRBV7-6 with TRBJ2-7; 7 bases map to TRBD1. V lost 4 bases, J lost 2 bases, and 8 bases stayed unmatched. Germline CDR1 reads SGHVS; CDR2 reads FNYEAQ. This CDR3 is 15 amino acids long. The CDR3 protein is CASSSLTGRPYEQYF. CDR3 bases read: TGTGCCAGCAGCTCGTTGACAGGGCGGCCCTACGAG.

Remarks on this clone: The read ends 3 residues early relative to the CDR3; the germline J gene fills the gap. The V gene is TRBV18, the J gene TRBJ2-2, with D possibly TRBD1 on 5 matching bases. The CDR3 extends over 13 amino acids. The V gene lost 3 bases and the J gene lost 7 bases, with 9 bases spanning the gap. Looked up from germline, CDR1 is KGHSH and CDR2 is LQKENI. This CDR3 is CASSPNQGGELFF. CDR3 DNA, as far as it was read: TGTGCCAGCTCACCCAACCAGGGCGGGGAG.

Regarding this clone: With the read ending 3 residues before the CDR3 end, the germline J gene is used to fill in that end. This chain joins TRBV4-2 and TRBJ2-3, with a tentative D call TRBD2 (5 bases). The CDR3 has 15 residues. In germline, CDR1 is LGHNA, CDR2 YNFKEQ. Trimming stripped 5 bases from V and 2 bases from J, with 14 bases between. This chain's CDR3 is CASSATREVTDTQYF. The CDR3 bases that were read are TGTGCCAGCAGCGCCACTAGAGAGGTCACAGATACG.

In regard to this clone: The CDR3 end lies 3 residues beyond the end of the read and is filled in from the germline J gene. V gene TRBV7-9 combines with J gene TRBJ2-7; 9 positions agree with TRBD1. The V gene's germline CDR1 is SEHNR and CDR2 FQNEAQ (reference sequence). Trimming at V came to 5 bases and at J to 2 bases, leaving 7 bases not matched to a gene. This CDR3 has 15 amino acids. This CDR3 is CASSPPGTGTYEQYF. CDR3 DNA, as far as it was read: TGTGCCAGCAGCCCTCCCGGGACAGGGACCTACGAG. The whole variable domain, remainder taken from reference TRBV7-9 and TRBJ2-7, is DTGVSQNPRHKITKRGQNVTFRCDPISEHNRLYWYRQTLGQGPEFLTYFQNEAQLEKSRLLSDRFSAERPKGSFSTLEIQRTEQGDSAMYLCASSPPGTGTYEQYFGPGTRLTVT.

In regard to this clone: The read ends 3 residues shy of where the CDR3 ends; the end is completed using the germline J gene. The J gene is TRBJ2-7, the V gene TRBV20-1; 7 bases match TRBD1. In germline, CDR1 is DFQATT, CDR2 SNEGSKA (reference sequence). The CDR3 covers 14 residues. Germline trimming cut 5 bases from V and 2 bases from J; bases unmatched to any gene: 9. CDR3 sequence reads: CSAGRTGNTYEQYF. The sequenced CDR3 bases are TGCAGTGCTGGCCGGACAGGCAATACCTACGAG.

Points on this clone: The CDR3 end lies 3 residues beyond the end of the read and is filled in from the germline J gene. The gene calls are TRBV7-2 and TRBJ1-1; D might be TRBD1 (5 bases). The germline V gene has CDR1 SGHTA and CDR2 FQGNSA. The CDR3 sequence is 14 residues long. V was trimmed by 0 bases and J by 6 bases, leaving 11 bases between them. Partial CDR3 DNA: TGTGCCAGCAGCTTAGCGCCAGGGAGGGCTGAA. Its protein is CASSLAPGRAE. The whole CDR3 protein reads CASSLAPGRAEAFF.

As concerns this clone: The read ends 3 residues before the CDR3 terminus; that terminus is restored from the germline J gene. This chain uses TRBV4-2 with TRBJ1-2; 9 positions match TRBD1. With 0 bases clipped from V and 3 bases from J, the junction kept 5 bases outside the gene matches. CDR3 length equals 16 residues. Germline lookup yields CDR1 LGHNA and CDR2 YNFKEQ. The sequenced CDR3 bases are TGTGCCAGCAGCCAAGATTCACAGGGGGCGTACTATGGC. It yields the protein CASSQDSQGAYYG. The full CDR3 is CASSQDSQGAYYGYTF.

The DNA read from the CDR3 is TGCGCCAGCAGCACCTCCGGAGTAGGGGAGACC. This translates into CASSTSGVGET. In full, the CDR3 reads CASSTSGVGETQYF. The V call is TRBV5-1, the J call TRBJ2-5; D is undetermined. The read terminates 3 residues before the CDR3 end, so the remaining end is supplied by the germline J gene. Trimming took 4 bases from V and 5 from J, leaving 15 bases between them. The CDR3 loop spans 14 amino acids. Germline V gene sequence: CDR1 SGHRS, CDR2 YFSETQ. The variable domain in full, completed from reference TRBV5-1 and TRBJ2-5, reads KAGVTQTPRYLIKTRGQQVTLSCSPISGHRSVSWYQQTPGQGLQFLFEYFSETQRNKGNFPGRFSGRQFSNSRSEMNVSTLELGDSALYLCASSTSGVGETQYFGPGTRLLVL.

Of note for this clone: The sequence runs out 3 residues before the end of the CDR3; the remainder is reconstructed from the germline J gene. The V call is TRBV5-1, the J call TRBJ2-3, with D tentatively TRBD1 (6 bases). Germline CDR1 is SGHRS and CDR2 is YFSETQ. The CDR3 sequence is 14 residues long. The CDR3 DNA, read in part, is TGCGCCAGCAGCTCGGCTGGGGGCATGGAGACG. This encodes CASSSAGGMET. The entire CDR3 protein is CASSSAGGMETQYF.

Details on this clone: The read finishes 3 residues shy of the CDR3 end, and the germline J gene is used to complete it. This chain joins TRBV7-3 and TRBJ1-4, with D possibly TRBD1 on 6 matching bases. CDR3 length: 13 amino acids. Germline V gene lookup returns CDR1 SGHTA and CDR2 FQGTGA. The CDR3 bases that were read are TGTGCCAGCAGCTCCAGGGGAGCCAACGTA. Amino acids: CASSSRGANV. The complete CDR3 sequence is CASSSRGANVLFF.

Comments on this clone: The read stops 3 residues short of the end of the CDR3; the missing end is completed from the germline J gene. The chain recombines TRBV2 with TRBJ2-3, with 7 bases lining up with TRBD2. The CDR3 contains 13 residues. Germline V CDR1 and CDR2: SNHLY, FYNNEI. The CDR3 loop is CASTSRGSWTQYF. The CDR3 DNA, read in part, is TGTGCCAGCACCTCGCGGGGGTCGTGGACG.

Regarding this clone: The CDR3 end is not reached by the read, which stops 3 residues before it; the germline J gene fills it in. The V and J genes are TRBV18 and TRBJ2-2, with D possibly called TRBD1 or TRBD2 (5 bases each). This CDR3 is 15 amino acids long. Germline V CDR1 and CDR2: KGHSH, LQKENI. Here the CDR3 reads CASSPQPARGEKLFF. The sequenced CDR3 bases are TGTGCCAGCTCACCACAGCCCGCGAGGGGTGAAAAG.

Comment on this clone: The read falls 3 residues short of the CDR3 end, and the missing part is taken from the germline J gene. The V gene is TRBV5-6, the J gene TRBJ1-4; D is perhaps TRBD1 (5 bases). Germline assignment: CDR1 SGHDT and CDR2 YYEEEE. The CDR3 covers 14 residues. The covered CDR3 bases are TGTGCCAGCAGCTTCTTAAGACAGTTATCACCA. It encodes CASSFLRQLSP. The full CDR3 reads CASSFLRQLSPLFF. Variable domain in full (rest from reference TRBV5-6 and TRBJ1-4): DAGVTQSPTHLIKTRGQQVTLRCSPKSGHDTVSWYQQALGQGPQFIFQYYEEEERQRGNFPDRFSGHQFPNYSSELNVNALLLGDSALYLCASSFLRQLSPLFFGSGTQLSVL.

In terms of frequency, this clone is medium-sized. The read halts 3 residues ahead of the CDR3 end, with the missing end drawn from the germline J gene. The chain links TRBV20-1 to TRBJ1-5; 10 positions match TRBD1. This CDR3 region has 16 residues. Trimming removed 0 bases from V and 5 bases from J; junction bases left unmatched: 7. Germline-derived CDR1 and CDR2 are DFQATT and SNEGSKA (reference sequence). The CDR3 spells CSARDRDRGRDQPQHF. Partial CDR3 DNA: TGCAGTGCTAGAGATAGGGACAGGGGAAGAGATCAGCCC.

Comment on this clone: The CDR3 is cut off 3 residues early in the read; its end comes from the germline J gene. The genes are TRBV19 and TRBJ2-7; D may be TRBD2 (5 bases). V was clipped by 5 bases and J by 2 bases, with 13 bases between them. The CDR3 runs 14 residues. The germline gives CDR1 LNHDA, CDR2 SQIVND (reference sequence). The CDR3 sequence is CASSPGLAAYEQYF. The sequenced part of the CDR3 DNA is TGTGCCAGTAGTCCCGGACTGGCCGCCTACGAG.